The clone carrying this T cell receptor (beta chain) has ten or more counts. Its target is unknown. The authors made TCR cDNA by 5'RACE template switching, adding a universal primer site and UMIs. One entry per CDR3 protein results from TCRdb running MiXCR on the 5' RACE reads. This table holds approximately 120,000 distinct CDR3 sequences, 7.4% found once. The source of the sample is a study of T cells after yellow fever vaccination. Study background: Fractions of low cell number were prepared using SMART-Seq v4 Ultra Low Input.

Study results and caveats: Only a minor proportion of clonotypes was detected across both CD4 and CD8 compartments. Reappearance after the booster was seen for most primary-vaccination clones, at 95% to 97% CD4 and 75% to 90% CD8.

Trimming removed 0 bases at V and 3 bases at J, with 11 bases between. The CDR3 runs 15 residues. CDR1 and CDR2 (germline): DFQATT, SNEGSKA (reference sequence). The origin of this receptor is a man aged 18 to 30 who received the YFV17D yellow fever vaccine. Sequenced material: CD4+ T cells sorted from PBMCs, taken more than 8 days after the first yellow fever vaccination. The chain recombines TRBV20-1 with TRBJ1-4; D unclear. The DNA of the CDR3 is TGCAGTGCTAGAGATTCCGGGGAGGCTAATGAAAAACTGTTTTTT. Translating it yields CSARDSGEANEKLFF.